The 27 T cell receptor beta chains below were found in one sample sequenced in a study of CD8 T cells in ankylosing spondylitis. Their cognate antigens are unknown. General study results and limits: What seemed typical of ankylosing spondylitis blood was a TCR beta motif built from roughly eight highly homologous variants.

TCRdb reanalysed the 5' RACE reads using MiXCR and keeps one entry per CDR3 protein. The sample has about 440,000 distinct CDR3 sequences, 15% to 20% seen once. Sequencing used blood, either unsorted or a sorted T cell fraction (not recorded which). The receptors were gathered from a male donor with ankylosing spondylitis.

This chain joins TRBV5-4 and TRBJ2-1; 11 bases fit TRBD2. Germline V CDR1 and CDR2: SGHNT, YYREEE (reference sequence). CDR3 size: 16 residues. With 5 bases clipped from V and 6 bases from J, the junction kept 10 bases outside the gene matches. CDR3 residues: CASRRPLAGGGNEQFF. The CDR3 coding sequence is TGTGCCAGCAGGCGGCCCTTAGCGGGAGGGGGCAATGAGCAGTTCTTC. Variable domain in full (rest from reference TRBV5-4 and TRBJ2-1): ETGVTQSPTHLIKTRGQQVTLRCSSQSGHNTVSWYQQALGQGPQFIFQYYREEENGRGNFPPRFSGLQFPNYSSELNVNALELDDSALYLCASRRPLAGGGNEQFFGPGTRLTVL.

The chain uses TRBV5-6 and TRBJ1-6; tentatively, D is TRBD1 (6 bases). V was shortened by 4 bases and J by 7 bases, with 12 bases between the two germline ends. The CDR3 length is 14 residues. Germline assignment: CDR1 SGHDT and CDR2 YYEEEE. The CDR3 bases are TGTGCCAGCAGCCGCAGGGGTACGAATTCACCCCTCCACTTT. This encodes CASSRRGTNSPLHF.

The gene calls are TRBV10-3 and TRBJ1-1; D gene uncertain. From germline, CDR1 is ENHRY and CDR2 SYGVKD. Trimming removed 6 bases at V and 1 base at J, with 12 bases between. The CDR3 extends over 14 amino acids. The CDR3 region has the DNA TGTGCCATCAGCGATCACACCGGGAACACTGAAGCTTTCTTT. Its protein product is CAISDHTGNTEAFF.

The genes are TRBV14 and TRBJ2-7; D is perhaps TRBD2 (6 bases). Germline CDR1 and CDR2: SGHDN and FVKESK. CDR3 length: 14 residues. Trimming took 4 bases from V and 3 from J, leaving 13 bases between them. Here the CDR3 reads CASSRLVQSYEQYF. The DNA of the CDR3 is TGTGCCAGCAGCCGACTAGTTCAAAGCTACGAGCAGTACTTC.

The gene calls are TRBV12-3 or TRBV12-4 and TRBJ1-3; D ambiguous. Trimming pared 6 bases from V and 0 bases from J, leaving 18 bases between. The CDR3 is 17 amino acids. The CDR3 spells CASSPSGASPSGNTIYF. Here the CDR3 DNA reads TGTGCCAGCAGCCCCTCGGGCGCATCCCCCTCTGGAAACACCATATATTTT.

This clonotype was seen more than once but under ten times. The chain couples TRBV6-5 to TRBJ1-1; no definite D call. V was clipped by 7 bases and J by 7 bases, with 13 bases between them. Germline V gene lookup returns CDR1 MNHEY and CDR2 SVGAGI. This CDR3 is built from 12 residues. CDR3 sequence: CASTTGGSEAFF. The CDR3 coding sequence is TGTGCCAGCACCACCGGCGGGAGTGAAGCTTTCTTT.

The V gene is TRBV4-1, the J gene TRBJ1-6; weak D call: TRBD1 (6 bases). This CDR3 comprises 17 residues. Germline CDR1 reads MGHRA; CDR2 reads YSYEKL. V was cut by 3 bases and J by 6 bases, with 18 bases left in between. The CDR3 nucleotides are TGCGCCAGCAGCCAGGATACAGGGCCGGGGCGTAATTCACCCCTCCACTTT. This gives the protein CASSQDTGPGRNSPLHF.

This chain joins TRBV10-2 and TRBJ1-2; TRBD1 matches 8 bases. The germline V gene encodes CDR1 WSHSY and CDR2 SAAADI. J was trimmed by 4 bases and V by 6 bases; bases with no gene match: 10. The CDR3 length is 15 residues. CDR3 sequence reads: CASSPGTGGTYGYTF. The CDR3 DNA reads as TGCGCCAGCAGCCCCGGGACAGGAGGTACCTATGGCTACACCTTC.

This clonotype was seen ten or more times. The CDR3 nucleotides are TGCGCCAGCAGCTTACTAGCGGGAGAGAGGGGTGAGCAGTTCTTC. Translating it yields CASSLLAGERGEQFF. V and J are TRBV5-1 and TRBJ2-1; 11 bases agree with TRBD2. Trimming at V came to 2 bases and at J to 9 bases, leaving 7 bases not matched to a gene. Germline-derived CDR1 and CDR2 are SGHRS and YFSETQ. The CDR3 is made up of 15 amino acids.

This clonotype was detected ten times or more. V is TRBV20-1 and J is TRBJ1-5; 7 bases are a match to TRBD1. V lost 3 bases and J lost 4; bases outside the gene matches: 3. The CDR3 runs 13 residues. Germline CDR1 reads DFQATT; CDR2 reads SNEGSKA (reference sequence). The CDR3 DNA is TGCAGTGCTAGCTCAGGGGGGAATCAGCCCCAGCATTTT. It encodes CSASSGGNQPQHF.

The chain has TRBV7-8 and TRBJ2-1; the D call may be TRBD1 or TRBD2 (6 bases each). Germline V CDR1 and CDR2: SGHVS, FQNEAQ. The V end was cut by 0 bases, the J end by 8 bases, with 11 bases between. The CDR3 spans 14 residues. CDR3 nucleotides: TGTGCCAGCAGCTTAGCGTACAGGGAGGATGAGCAGTTCTTC. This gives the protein CASSLAYREDEQFF.

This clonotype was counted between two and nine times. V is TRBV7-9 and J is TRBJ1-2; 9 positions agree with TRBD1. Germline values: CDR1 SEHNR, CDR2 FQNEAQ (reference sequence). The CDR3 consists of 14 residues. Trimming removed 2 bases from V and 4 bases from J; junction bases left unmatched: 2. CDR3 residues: CASSLLQGAYGYTF. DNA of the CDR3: TGTGCCAGCAGCTTACTACAGGGGGCCTATGGCTACACCTTC.

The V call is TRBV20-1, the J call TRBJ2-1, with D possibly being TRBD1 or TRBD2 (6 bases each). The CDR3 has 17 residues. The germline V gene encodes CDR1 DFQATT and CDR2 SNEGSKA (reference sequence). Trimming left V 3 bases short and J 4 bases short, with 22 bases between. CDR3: CSARPIGSGASYNEQFF. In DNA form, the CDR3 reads TGCAGTGCTAGGCCTATCGGCTCGGGGGCCTCATACAATGAGCAGTTCTTC.

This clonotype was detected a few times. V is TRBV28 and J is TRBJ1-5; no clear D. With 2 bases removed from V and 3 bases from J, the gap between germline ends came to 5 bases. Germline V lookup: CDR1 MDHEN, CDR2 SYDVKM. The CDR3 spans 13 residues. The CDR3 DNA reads TGTGCCAGCAGTTTAGACCCCAATCAGCCCCAGCATTTT. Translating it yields CASSLDPNQPQHF.

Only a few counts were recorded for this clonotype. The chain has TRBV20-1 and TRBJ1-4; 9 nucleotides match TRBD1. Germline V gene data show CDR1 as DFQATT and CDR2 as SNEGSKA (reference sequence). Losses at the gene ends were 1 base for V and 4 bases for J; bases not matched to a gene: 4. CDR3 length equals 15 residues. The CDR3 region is CSARGAGQGNEKLFF. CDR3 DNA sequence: TGCAGTGCTAGAGGCGCGGGACAGGGTAATGAAAAACTGTTTTTT.

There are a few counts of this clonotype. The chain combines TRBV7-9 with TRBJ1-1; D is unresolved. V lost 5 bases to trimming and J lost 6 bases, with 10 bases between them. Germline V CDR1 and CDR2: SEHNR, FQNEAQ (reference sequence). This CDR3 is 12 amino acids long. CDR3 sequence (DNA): TGTGCCAGCAGCCGCGGGGAAGCTGAAGCTTTCTTT. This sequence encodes CASSRGEAEAFF.

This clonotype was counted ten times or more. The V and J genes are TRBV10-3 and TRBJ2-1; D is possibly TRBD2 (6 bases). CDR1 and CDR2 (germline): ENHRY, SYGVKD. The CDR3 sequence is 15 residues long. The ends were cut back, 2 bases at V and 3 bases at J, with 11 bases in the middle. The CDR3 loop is CAISEGDLNYNEQFF. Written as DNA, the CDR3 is TGTGCCATCAGTGAGGGGGACTTAAACTACAATGAGCAGTTCTTC.

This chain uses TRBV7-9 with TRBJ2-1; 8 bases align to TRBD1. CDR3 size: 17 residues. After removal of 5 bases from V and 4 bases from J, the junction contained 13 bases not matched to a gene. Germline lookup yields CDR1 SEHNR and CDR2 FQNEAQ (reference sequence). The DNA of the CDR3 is TGTGCCAGCAGCGGGCCGTGGACAGGGCGAAATTACAATGAGCAGTTCTTC. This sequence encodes CASSGPWTGRNYNEQFF.

The CDR3 sequence: CASRDRRFSGANVLTF. CDR3 DNA: TGTGCCAGTAGGGACCGAAGGTTCTCTGGGGCCAACGTCCTGACTTTC. The J gene is TRBJ2-6, the V gene TRBV19; D ambiguous. This CDR3 has 16 residues. Germline values: CDR1 LNHDA, CDR2 SQIVND (reference sequence). The ends were cut back, 6 bases at V and 0 bases at J, with 12 bases in the middle.

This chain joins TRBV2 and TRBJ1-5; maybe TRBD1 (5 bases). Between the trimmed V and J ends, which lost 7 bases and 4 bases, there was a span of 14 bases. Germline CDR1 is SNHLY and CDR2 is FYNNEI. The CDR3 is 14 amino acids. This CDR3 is CASNLQGPNQPQHF. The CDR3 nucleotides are TGTGCCAGCAATTTGCAGGGCCCTAATCAGCCCCAGCATTTT.

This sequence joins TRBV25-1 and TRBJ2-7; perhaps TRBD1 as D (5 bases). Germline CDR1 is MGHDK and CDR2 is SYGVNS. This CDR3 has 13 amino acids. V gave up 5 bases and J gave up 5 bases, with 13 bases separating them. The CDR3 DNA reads TGTGCCAGCAGTTGGGCAGGGCTTAACGAGCAGTACTTC. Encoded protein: CASSWAGLNEQYF.

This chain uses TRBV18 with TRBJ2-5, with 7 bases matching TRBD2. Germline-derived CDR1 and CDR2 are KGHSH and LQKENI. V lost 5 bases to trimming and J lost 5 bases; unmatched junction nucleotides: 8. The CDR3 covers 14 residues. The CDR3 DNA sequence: TGTGCCAGCTCAGGCGGGGGAGATCGTGAGACCCAGTACTTC. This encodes CASSGGGDRETQYF.

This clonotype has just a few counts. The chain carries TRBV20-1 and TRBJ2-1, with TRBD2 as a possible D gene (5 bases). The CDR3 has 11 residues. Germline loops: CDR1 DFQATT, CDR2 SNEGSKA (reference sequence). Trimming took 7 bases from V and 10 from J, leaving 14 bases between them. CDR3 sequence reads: CSGGLLWEQFF. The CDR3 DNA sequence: TGCAGTGGAGGACTGCTTTGGGAGCAGTTCTTC.

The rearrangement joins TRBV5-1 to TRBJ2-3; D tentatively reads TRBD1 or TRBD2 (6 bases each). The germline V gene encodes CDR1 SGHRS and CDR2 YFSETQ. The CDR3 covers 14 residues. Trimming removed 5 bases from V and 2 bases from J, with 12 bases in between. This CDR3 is CASRGGLNTDTQYF. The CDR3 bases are TGCGCCAGCAGAGGGGGACTTAACACAGATACGCAGTATTTT.

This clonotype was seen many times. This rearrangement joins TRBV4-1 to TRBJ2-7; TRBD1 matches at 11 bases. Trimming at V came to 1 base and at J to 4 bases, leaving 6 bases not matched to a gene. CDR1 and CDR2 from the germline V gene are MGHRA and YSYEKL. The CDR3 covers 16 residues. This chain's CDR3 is CASSQVPGQGGYEQYF. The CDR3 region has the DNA TGCGCCAGCAGCCAAGTTCCGGGACAGGGGGGATACGAGCAGTACTTC.

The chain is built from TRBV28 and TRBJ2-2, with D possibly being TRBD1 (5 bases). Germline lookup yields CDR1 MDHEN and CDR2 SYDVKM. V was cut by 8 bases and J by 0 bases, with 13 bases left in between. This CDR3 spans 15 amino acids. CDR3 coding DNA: TGTGCCAGCGTAGGACACACCGCGAACACCGGGGAGCTGTTTTTT. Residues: CASVGHTANTGELFF.

Here the CDR3 DNA reads TGTGCCAGCAGTCAGACACCTAGCACAGATACGCAGTATTTT. Encoded protein: CASSQTPSTDTQYF. The chain employs TRBV2 and TRBJ2-3; D is unclear. The V end lost 5 bases, the J end lost 0 bases, and 9 bases lay between the germline ends. The germline gives CDR1 SNHLY, CDR2 FYNNEI. CDR3 length equals 14 residues.